This T cell receptor beta chain is drawn from a study of shared T cell receptors in the human thymus. Germline assignment: CDR1 SGHKS and CDR2 YYEKEE (reference sequence). This CDR3 comprises 14 residues. Trimming at V came to 3 bases and at J to 4 bases, leaving 5 bases not matched to a gene. The assay was immunoSEQ multiplex PCR, and TCRdb's table has in-frame clones only and misses some. The sample consists of about 660,000 clones, roughly 86% of them appearing once. These same records also appear under a second study, on human thymus T cells. That study reports: Donation was from healthy Finnish infants who were having corrective surgery that addressed congenital heart defects. Corrective cardiac surgery supplied the resected thymus tissue. Thymic and blood repertoires seemed to favor certain V and J genes. Unrelated individuals reportedly shared highly overlapping thymic TCR repertoires.

The chain joins TRBV5-5 to TRBJ2-3; 7 bases map to TRBD2. The source of this sequence is a boy under two years old with a congenital heart defect. The sequencing sample was made of thymocytes. CDR3 DNA sequence: TGTGCCAGCAGCTGGAGACTAGCTGCAGATACGCAGTATTTT. This gives the protein CASSWRLAADTQYF.